The 6 T cell receptor beta chains presented below share a single source sample, sequenced in a study of blood T cell repertoires in COVID-19. TCRdb's copy holds only in-frame clones and misses some; the assay was immunoSEQ multiplex PCR. The repertoire includes a few hundred thousand clones, roughly 85% of them detected once, and around 5.5% sits in the top ten. What was sequenced was peripheral blood. The receptors originated from a man aged 50 to 59 with active or convalescent COVID-19.

The rearrangement uses TRBV30 and TRBJ1-1; 7 bases line up with TRBD1. Germline lookup yields CDR1 GTSNPN and CDR2 SVGIG (reference sequence). The CDR3 has 16 amino acids. With V trimmed by 0 bases and J by 0 bases, 7 bases remained unmatched. CDR3 sequence (DNA): TGTGCCTGGAGTGTACGCCAGGGGGAGGTGAACACTGAAGCTTTCTTT. Translated: CAWSVRQGEVNTEAFF.

This clone was seen a few times. The chain employs TRBV24-1 and TRBJ1-5; tentatively, D is TRBD1 (6 bases). The CDR3 length is 14 residues. Germline assignment: CDR1 KGHDR and CDR2 SFDVKD. Trimming pared 3 bases from V and 4 bases from J, leaving 9 bases between. CDR3 amino acids: CATSDGTINQPQHF. CDR3 in DNA: TGTGCCACCAGTGATGGGACAATTAATCAGCCCCAGCATTTT.

J is TRBJ1-1 and V is TRBV6-2 or TRBV6-3; 8 bases align to TRBD1. This CDR3 region has 13 residues. Germline values: CDR1 MNHEY, CDR2 SVGEGT. The V gene end was trimmed by 2 bases and the J gene end by 7 bases; junction bases not matched to a gene: 3. In DNA, the CDR3 is TGTGCCAGCAGTTACCTCGGACAGGGTGAAGCTTTCTTT. This translates into CASSYLGQGEAFF.

Here the CDR3 reads CASSSVGTSGYNEQFF. The CDR3 nucleotides read TGTGCCAGCAGTTCAGTAGGGACTAGCGGTTACAATGAGCAGTTCTTC. The rearrangement links TRBV28 to TRBJ2-1; 11 bases are shared with TRBD2. Germline values: CDR1 MDHEN, CDR2 SYDVKM. Losses at the gene ends were 4 bases for V and 4 bases for J; bases not matched to a gene: 6. This CDR3 has 16 residues.

This chain connects TRBV5-1 to TRBJ2-5, with TRBD2 matching 7 bases. This CDR3 has 13 amino acids. The junction had 2 bases not matched to a gene; V was cut back by 4 bases and J by 2 bases. CDR1 is SGHRS and CDR2 is YFSETQ in the germline V gene. CDR3: CASSAGVQETQYF. DNA of the CDR3: TGCGCCAGCAGCGCGGGAGTTCAAGAGACCCAGTACTTC. The full variable domain, with the rest looked up from reference TRBV5-1 and TRBJ2-5, is KAGVTQTPRYLIKTRGQQVTLSCSPISGHRSVSWYQQTPGQGLQFLFEYFSETQRNKGNFPGRFSGRQFSNSRSEMNVSTLELGDSALYLCASSAGVQETQYFGPGTRLLVL.

The chain recombines TRBV5-5 with TRBJ1-2, with D perhaps TRBD1 (6 bases). This CDR3 comprises 15 residues. V lost 6 bases, J lost 4 bases, and 19 bases lay in between. CDR1 is SGHKS, CDR2 YYEKEE, per germline (reference sequence). CDR3 coding DNA: TGTGCCAGCAACTACAGGGCCGCGACGTCCTATGGCTACACCTTC. This sequence encodes CASNYRAATSYGYTF. Full variable domain (outside the CDR3, taken from reference TRBV5-5 and TRBJ1-2): DAGVTQSPTHLIKTRGQQVTLRCSPISGHKSVSWYQQVLGQGPQFIFQYYEKEERGRGNFPDRFSARQFPNYSSELNVNALLLGDSALYLCASNYRAATSYGYTFGSGTRLTVV.